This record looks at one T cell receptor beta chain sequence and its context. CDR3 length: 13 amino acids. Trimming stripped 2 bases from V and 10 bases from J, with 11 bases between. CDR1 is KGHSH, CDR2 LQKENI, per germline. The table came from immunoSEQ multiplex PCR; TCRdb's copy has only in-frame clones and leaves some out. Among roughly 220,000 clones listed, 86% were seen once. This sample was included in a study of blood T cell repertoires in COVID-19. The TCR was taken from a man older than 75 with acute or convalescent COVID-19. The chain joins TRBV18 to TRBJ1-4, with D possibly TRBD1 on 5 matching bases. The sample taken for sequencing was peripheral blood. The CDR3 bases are TGTGCCAGCTCACCAGACAGTAAGGGAAAACTGTTTTTT. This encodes CASSPDSKGKLFF.